What follows are 12 T cell receptor beta chains derived from one specimen sequenced in a study of shared clonotypes between healthy human individuals. CD8 cells regarded as naive lacked CD45RO, were positively chosen for CCR7, and omitted terminally differentiated effector memory CD45RA+ cells. Profiling relied on immunoSEQ multiplex PCR, and the TCRdb table lists in-frame clones only, not all of them. The sample holds around 2,100,000 clones, approximately 95% seen once. The material sequenced was naive CD8+ T cells sorted from blood. These receptors were obtained from a young man in good health.

This clone occurred a few times. Other DNA sequences in this specimen translate into the identical CDR3. V and J are TRBV7-9 and TRBJ2-7; D is unresolved. Germline-derived CDR1 and CDR2 are SEHNR and FQNEAQ (reference sequence). This CDR3 contains 12 residues. Deletions cut 5 bases from V and 4 bases from J, with 9 bases between. Written as DNA, the CDR3 is TGTGCCAGCAGCCCGGGTTCTTACGAGCAGTACTTC. Encoded protein: CASSPGSYEQYF.

J is TRBJ1-3 and V is TRBV2; no firm D call. V lost 6 bases to trimming and J lost 4 bases, with 10 bases between them. Looked up from germline, CDR1 is SNHLY and CDR2 is FYNNEI. The CDR3 contains 13 residues. The CDR3 bases are TGTGCCAGCAGCCCGGACGGAGGAAACACCATATATTTT. Encoded protein: CASSPDGGNTIYF.

With regard to this clone: The sample carries other DNA sequences with the same CDR3. The chain carries TRBV27 and TRBJ1-1, with a weak D call TRBD1 (5 bases). CDR1 is MNHEY and CDR2 is SMNVEV in the germline V gene (reference sequence). V shed 1 base and J shed 3 bases, with 9 bases lying between them. This CDR3 has 14 residues. The CDR3 reads CASSLLGVYTEAFF. The CDR3 region has the DNA TGTGCCAGCAGTTTATTGGGGGTTTACACTGAAGCTTTCTTT.

For this clone: The same CDR3 arises from other DNA sequences in this sample as well. The chain joins TRBV6-5 to TRBJ1-2; no clear D gene. In germline, CDR1 is MNHEY, CDR2 SVGAGI. The V end lost 0 bases, the J end lost 6 bases, and 11 bases lay between the germline ends. The CDR3 is made up of 14 amino acids. CDR3 sequence: CASSYSEGLNGYTF. CDR3 sequence (DNA): TGTGCCAGCAGTTACTCAGAGGGTTTGAATGGCTACACCTTC.

The rearrangement uses TRBV6-5 and TRBJ1-4, with no clear D. Germline CDR1 is MNHEY and CDR2 is SVGAGI. Trimming took off 5 bases at V and 2 bases at J, with 6 bases between the two ends. The CDR3 totals 13 residues. As DNA, the CDR3 is TGTGCCAGCAGTGCAAAGACTAATGAAAAACTGTTTTTT. Encoded protein: CASSAKTNEKLFF.

This chain connects TRBV9 to TRBJ2-5; no firm D call. CDR1 SGDLS and CDR2 YYNGEE come from the germline V gene. The CDR3 totals 15 residues. Trimming took 3 bases from V and 1 from J, leaving 13 bases between them. CDR3 sequence (DNA): TGTGCCAGCAGCGAACTACCTAGGAGCCAAGAGACCCAGTACTTC. Amino acid sequence: CASSELPRSQETQYF.

This sequence joins TRBV5-1 and TRBJ1-3; TRBD1 might be the D (6 bases). Germline assignment: CDR1 SGHRS and CDR2 YFSETQ. The CDR3 has 16 residues. V was clipped by 4 bases and J by 0 bases, with 14 bases between them. CDR3 sequence: CASSVTDRSSGNTIYF. CDR3 DNA: TGCGCCAGCAGCGTGACAGACAGGAGCTCTGGAAACACCATATATTTT.

This chain connects TRBV6-5 to TRBJ2-7; possibly TRBD1 or TRBD2 for D (5 bases each). Germline-derived CDR1 and CDR2 are MNHEY and SVGAGI. Trimming shortened V by 4 bases and J by 6 bases, and 10 bases separated the two germline ends. CDR3 size: 12 residues. CDR3 in amino acids: CASSLGDGEQYF. In DNA, the CDR3 is TGTGCCAGCAGTTTGGGGGATGGCGAGCAGTACTTC.

This rearrangement joins TRBV4-3 to TRBJ1-1, with TRBD1 as a possible D gene (6 bases). The CDR3 covers 15 residues. V was pared by 2 bases and J by 4 bases, with 14 bases between. Per germline, CDR1 LGHNA and CDR2 YSLEER. This CDR3 is CASSQRGGGATEAFF. The DNA for the CDR3 is TGCGCCAGCAGCCAAAGGGGGGGTGGCGCCACTGAAGCTTTCTTT.

CDR3 DNA sequence: TGTGCCAGCAGCGTTTCGGGGGGCGTAAGTTCTGGGGCCAACGTCCTGACTTTC. Its translation is CASSVSGGVSSGANVLTF. V usage is TRBV9 and J usage is TRBJ2-6; D possibly corresponds to TRBD2 (7 bases). V shed 2 bases and J shed 1 base, with 16 bases lying between them. CDR3 length: 18 amino acids. Germline V CDR1 and CDR2: SGDLS, YYNGEE.

The chain recombines TRBV7-9 with TRBJ2-3, with 9 bases lining up with TRBD1. Germline CDR1 and CDR2: SEHNR and FQNEAQ (reference sequence). CDR3 length: 15 amino acids. V lost 4 bases and J lost 2; bases outside the gene matches: 4. The CDR3 here is CASSYWDRDTDTQYF. CDR3 nucleotide sequence: TGTGCCAGCAGCTACTGGGACAGGGACACAGATACGCAGTATTTT.

The CDR3 sequence: CSVEFSGRYEETQYF. The DNA for the CDR3 is TGCAGCGTTGAATTTAGCGGGAGGTACGAAGAGACCCAGTACTTC. The chain links TRBV29-1 to TRBJ2-5; the match to TRBD2 covers 10 bases. CDR1 and CDR2 from the germline V gene are SQVTM and ANQGSEA. The CDR3 is made up of 15 amino acids. V dropped 2 bases and J dropped 3; count of bases not matched to a gene: 6.